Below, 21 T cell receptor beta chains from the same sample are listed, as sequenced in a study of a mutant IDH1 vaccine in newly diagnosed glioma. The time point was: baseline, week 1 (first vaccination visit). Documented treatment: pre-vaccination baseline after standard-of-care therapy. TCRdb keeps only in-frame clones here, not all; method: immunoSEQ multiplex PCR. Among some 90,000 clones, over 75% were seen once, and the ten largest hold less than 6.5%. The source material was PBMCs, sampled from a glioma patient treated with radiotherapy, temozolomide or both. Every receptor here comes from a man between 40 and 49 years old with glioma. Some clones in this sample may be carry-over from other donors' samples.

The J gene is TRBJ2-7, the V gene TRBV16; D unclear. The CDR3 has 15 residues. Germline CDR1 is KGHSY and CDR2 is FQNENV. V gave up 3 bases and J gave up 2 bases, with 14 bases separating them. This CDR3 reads CASSQVAVNAYEQYF. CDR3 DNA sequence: TGTGCCAGCAGCCAGGTTGCGGTCAATGCCTACGAGCAGTACTTC.

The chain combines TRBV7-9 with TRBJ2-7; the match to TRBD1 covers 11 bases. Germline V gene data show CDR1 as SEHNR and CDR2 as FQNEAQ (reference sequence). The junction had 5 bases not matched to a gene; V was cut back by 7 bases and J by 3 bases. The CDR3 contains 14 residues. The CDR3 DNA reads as TGTGCCAGCAACGTCGGGACAGGGGGCTACGAGCAGTACTTC. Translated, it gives CASNVGTGGYEQYF.

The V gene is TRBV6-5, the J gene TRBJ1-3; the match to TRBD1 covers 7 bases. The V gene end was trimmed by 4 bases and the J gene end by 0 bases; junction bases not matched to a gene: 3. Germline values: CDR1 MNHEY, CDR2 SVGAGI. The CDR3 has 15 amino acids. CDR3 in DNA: TGTGCCAGCAGTTTAGGGGGCGCCTCTGGAAACACCATATATTTT. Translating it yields CASSLGGASGNTIYF.

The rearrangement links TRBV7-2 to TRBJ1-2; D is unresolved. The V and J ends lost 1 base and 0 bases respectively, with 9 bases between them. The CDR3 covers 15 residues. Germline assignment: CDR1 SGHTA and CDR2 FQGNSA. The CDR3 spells CASSLESGTNYGYTF. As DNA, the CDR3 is TGTGCCAGCAGCTTAGAGTCAGGAACTAACTATGGCTACACCTTC.

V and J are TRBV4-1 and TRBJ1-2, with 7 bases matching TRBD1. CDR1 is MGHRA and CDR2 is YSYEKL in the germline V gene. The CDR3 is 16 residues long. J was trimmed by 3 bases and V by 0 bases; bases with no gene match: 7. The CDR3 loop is CASSQERVGGHYGYTF. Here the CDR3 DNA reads TGCGCCAGCAGCCAAGAACGGGTAGGGGGCCACTATGGCTACACCTTC.

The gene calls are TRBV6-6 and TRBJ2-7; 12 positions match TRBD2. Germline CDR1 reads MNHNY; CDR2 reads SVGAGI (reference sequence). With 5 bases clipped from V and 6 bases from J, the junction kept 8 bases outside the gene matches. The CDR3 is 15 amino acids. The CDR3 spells CASSQLAGGMTEQYF. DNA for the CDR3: TGTGCCAGCAGTCAACTAGCGGGGGGTATGACCGAGCAGTACTTC.

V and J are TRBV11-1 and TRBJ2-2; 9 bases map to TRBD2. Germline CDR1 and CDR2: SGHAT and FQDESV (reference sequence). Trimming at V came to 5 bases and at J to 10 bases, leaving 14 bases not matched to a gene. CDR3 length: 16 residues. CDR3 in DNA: TGTGCCAGCAGCCCGACCCTAGCGGGGAGGATTCTGGAGCTGTTTTTT. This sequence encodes CASSPTLAGRILELFF.

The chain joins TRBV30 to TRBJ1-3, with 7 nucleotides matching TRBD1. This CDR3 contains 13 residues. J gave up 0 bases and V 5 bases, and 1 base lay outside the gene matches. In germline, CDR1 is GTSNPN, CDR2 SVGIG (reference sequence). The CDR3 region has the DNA TGTGCCTGGGGACAGGACTCTGGAAACACCATATATTTT. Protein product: CAWGQDSGNTIYF.

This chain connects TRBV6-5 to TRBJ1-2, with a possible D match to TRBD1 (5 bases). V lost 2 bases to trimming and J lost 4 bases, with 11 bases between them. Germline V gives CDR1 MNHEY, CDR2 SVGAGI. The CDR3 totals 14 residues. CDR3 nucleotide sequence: TGTGCCAGCAGTTACGGAGCAGGGAGCTATGGCTACACCTTC. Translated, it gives CASSYGAGSYGYTF.

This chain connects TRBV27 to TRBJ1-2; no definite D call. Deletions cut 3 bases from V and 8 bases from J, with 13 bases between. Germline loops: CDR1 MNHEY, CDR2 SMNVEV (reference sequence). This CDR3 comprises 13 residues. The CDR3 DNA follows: TGTGCCAGCAGTTTCGGTTCGCGTGCGGGCTACACCTTC. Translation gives CASSFGSRAGYTF.

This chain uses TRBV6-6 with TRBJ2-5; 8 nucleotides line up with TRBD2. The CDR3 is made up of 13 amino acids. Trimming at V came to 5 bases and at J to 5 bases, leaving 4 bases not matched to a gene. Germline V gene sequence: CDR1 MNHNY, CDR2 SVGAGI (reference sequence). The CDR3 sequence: CASSDSGDETQYF. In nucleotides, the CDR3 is TGTGCCAGCAGTGATAGCGGGGACGAGACCCAGTACTTC.

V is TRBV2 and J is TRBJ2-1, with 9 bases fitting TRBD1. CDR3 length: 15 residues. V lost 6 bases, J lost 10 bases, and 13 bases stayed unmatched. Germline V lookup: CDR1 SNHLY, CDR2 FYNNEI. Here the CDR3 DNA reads TGTGCCAGCAGGGAGGGACAGGGTGGGATTGAGGAGCAGTTCTTC. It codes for CASREGQGGIEEQFF.

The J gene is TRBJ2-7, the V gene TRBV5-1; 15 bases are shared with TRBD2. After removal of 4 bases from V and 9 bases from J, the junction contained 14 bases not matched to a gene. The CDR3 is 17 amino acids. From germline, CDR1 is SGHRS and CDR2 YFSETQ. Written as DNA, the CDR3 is TGCGCCAGCAGCCCTGGACTAGCGGGGGGGCCAGATTTGGTGCAGTACTTC. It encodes CASSPGLAGGPDLVQYF. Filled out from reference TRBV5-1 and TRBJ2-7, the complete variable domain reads KAGVTQTPRYLIKTRGQQVTLSCSPISGHRSVSWYQQTPGQGLQFLFEYFSETQRNKGNFPGRFSGRQFSNSRSEMNVSTLELGDSALYLCASSPGLAGGPDLVQYFGPGTRLTVT.

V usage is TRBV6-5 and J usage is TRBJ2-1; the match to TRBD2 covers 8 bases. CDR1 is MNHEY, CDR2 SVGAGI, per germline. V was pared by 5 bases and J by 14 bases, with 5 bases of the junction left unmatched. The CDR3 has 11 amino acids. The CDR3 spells CASSRPGGEFF. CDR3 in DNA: TGTGCCAGCAGTAGACCGGGGGGGGAGTTCTTC.

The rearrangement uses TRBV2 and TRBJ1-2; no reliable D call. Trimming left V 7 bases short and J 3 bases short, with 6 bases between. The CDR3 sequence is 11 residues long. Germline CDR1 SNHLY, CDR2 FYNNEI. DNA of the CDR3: TGTGCCAGCAAACTGGACTATGGCTACACCTTC. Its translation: CASKLDYGYTF.

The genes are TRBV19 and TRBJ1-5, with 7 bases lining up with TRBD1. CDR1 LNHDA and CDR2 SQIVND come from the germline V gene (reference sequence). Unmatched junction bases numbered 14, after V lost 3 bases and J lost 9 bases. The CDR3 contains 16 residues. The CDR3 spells CASSMNRDSSFRPQHF. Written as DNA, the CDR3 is TGTGCCAGTAGTATGAACCGGGACAGTAGTTTTCGGCCCCAGCATTTT.

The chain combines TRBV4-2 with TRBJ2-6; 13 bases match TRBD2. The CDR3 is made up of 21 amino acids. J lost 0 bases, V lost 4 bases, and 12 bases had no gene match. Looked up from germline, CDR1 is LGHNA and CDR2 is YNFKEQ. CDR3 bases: TGTGCCAGCAGCCTCCGCCGTCCACTAGCGGGGGGGATCTCTGGGGCCAACGTCCTGACTTTC. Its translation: CASSLRRPLAGGISGANVLTF.

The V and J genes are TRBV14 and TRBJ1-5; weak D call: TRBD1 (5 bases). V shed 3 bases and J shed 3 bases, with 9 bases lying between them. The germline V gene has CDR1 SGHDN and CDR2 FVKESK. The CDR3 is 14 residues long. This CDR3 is CASSQGESNQPQHF. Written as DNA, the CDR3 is TGTGCCAGCAGCCAGGGGGAATCCAATCAGCCCCAGCATTTT.

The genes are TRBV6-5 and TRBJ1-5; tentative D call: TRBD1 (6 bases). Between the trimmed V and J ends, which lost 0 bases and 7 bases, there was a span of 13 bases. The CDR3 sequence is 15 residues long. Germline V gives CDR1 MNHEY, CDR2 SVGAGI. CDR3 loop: CASSYSGGAGQPQHF. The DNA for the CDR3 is TGTGCCAGCAGTTACTCGGGGGGGGCAGGACAGCCCCAGCATTTT.

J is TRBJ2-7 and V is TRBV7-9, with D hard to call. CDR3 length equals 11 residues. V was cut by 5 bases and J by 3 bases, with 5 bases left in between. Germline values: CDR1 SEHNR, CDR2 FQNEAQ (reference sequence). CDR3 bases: TGTGCCAGCAGCCCAGACTACGAGCAGTACTTC. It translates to CASSPDYEQYF.

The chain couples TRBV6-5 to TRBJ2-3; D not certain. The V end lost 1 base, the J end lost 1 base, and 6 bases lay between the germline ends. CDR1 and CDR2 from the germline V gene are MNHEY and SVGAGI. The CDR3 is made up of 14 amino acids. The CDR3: CASSYFSGTDTQYF. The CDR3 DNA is TGTGCCAGCAGTTACTTCAGCGGCACAGATACGCAGTATTTT.